Listed here are 8 T cell receptor beta chains from one sample, sequenced in a study of T cell responses to AZD1222 COVID-19 vaccine. Method: immunoSEQ multiplex PCR; TCRdb's copy keeps in-frame clones and lacks some. In the table there are 150,000 or so clones, 85% to 90% of which are singletons. The specimen comprised peripheral blood, sampled on day 0 of AZD1222 vaccination. The receptor source for this set is an adult in good health.

The sample holds a few counts of this clone. This chain connects TRBV4-2 to TRBJ1-1, with 7 bases lining up with TRBD1. The germline gives CDR1 LGHNA, CDR2 YNFKEQ. This CDR3 contains 15 residues. Losses at the gene ends were 0 bases for V and 12 bases for J; bases not matched to a gene: 13. The CDR3 DNA reads as TGTGCCAGCAGCCAAGAACGAGGGGGCGGACACGGAACTTTCTTT. Protein: CASSQERGGGHGTFF.

The table lists this clone with a count of one. The chain employs TRBV7-9 and TRBJ2-3; D is undetermined. Trimming pared 5 bases from V and 6 bases from J, leaving 9 bases between. Looked up from germline, CDR1 is SEHNR and CDR2 is FQNEAQ (reference sequence). The CDR3 totals 12 residues. Here the CDR3 DNA reads TGTGCCAGCAGCATTCGTAGCGATACGCAGTATTTT. It encodes CASSIRSDTQYF.

The chain couples TRBV5-1 to TRBJ1-5; D possibly corresponds to TRBD1 (5 bases). The CDR3 consists of 15 residues. The ends were cut back, 0 bases at V and 5 bases at J, with 12 bases in the middle. CDR1 is SGHRS and CDR2 is YFSETQ in the germline V gene. CDR3 nucleotide sequence: TGCGCCAGCAGCTTGGTATCGGGGGATGATCAGCCCCAGCATTTT. Translated: CASSLVSGDDQPQHF.

J is TRBJ1-1 and V is TRBV28; unclear D gene. Germline V gene data show CDR1 as MDHEN and CDR2 as SYDVKM. Deletions cut 10 bases from V and 3 bases from J, with 15 bases between. This CDR3 is built from 13 residues. For the CDR3, the DNA is TGTGCCATAAGAAGGGAAGATTACACTGAAGCTTTCTTT. Protein sequence: CAIRREDYTEAFF.

V and J are TRBV4-2 and TRBJ1-4; D possibly corresponds to TRBD1 (5 bases). The CDR3 extends over 15 amino acids. V was cut by 1 base and J by 7 bases, with 13 bases left in between. The germline gives CDR1 LGHNA, CDR2 YNFKEQ. The CDR3 coding sequence is TGTGCCAGCAGCCAAGGGACCCCGGGGGGTGAAAAACTGTTTTTT. Translating it yields CASSQGTPGGEKLFF.

V usage is TRBV28 and J usage is TRBJ2-7; D is ambiguous. V was pared by 3 bases and J by 5 bases, with 8 bases between. The CDR3 has 12 amino acids. Germline V CDR1 and CDR2: MDHEN, SYDVKM. The CDR3 DNA is TGTGCCAGCAGTTTGTATCAGGACGAGCAGTACTTC. Translating it yields CASSLYQDEQYF. The entire variable domain, with the rest obtained from reference TRBV28 and TRBJ2-7, is as follows: DVKVTQSSRYLVKRTGEKVFLECVQDMDHENMFWYRQDPGLGLRLIYFSYDVKMKEKGDIPEGYSVSREKKERFSLILESASTNQTSMYLCASSLYQDEQYFGPGTRLTVT.

CDR3 protein: CASSATILGTGSYEQYF. DNA of the CDR3: TGTGCCAGCAGTGCAACTATCCTCGGGACAGGATCCTACGAGCAGTACTTC. This chain uses TRBV6-1 with TRBJ2-7; the match to TRBD1 covers 8 bases. V shed 4 bases and J 1 base; nucleotides not matched to a gene: 12. CDR3 size: 17 residues. CDR1 is MNHNS, CDR2 SASEGT, per germline.

This rearrangement joins TRBV20-1 to TRBJ2-5; 12 bases align to TRBD2. The CDR3 has 16 residues. V was pared by 3 bases and J by 6 bases, with 11 bases of the junction left unmatched. CDR1 is DFQATT and CDR2 is SNEGSKA in the germline V gene (reference sequence). CDR3 bases: TGCAGTGCTAGTGGGGGACTAGCGGGCCCCCGGCAGACCCAGTACTTC. Protein product: CSASGGLAGPRQTQYF.